The rows below give T cell receptor beta chains drawn from one sample of a study of hypomethylating agent response in myelodysplastic syndrome. The table came from immunoSEQ multiplex PCR; TCRdb's copy has only in-frame clones and leaves some out. The repertoire consists of around 2,000 clones, with 80% to 90% occurring once and the leading ten covering 22%. The specimen was bone marrow, collected before or after starting hypomethylating agent treatment for myelodysplastic syndrome (not recorded which). The receptors shown here come from a human donor with myelodysplastic syndrome. Both conserved end residues are part of each CDR3. The order of the fields is D gene, J gene, clone size, V gene, CDR3 DNA, CDR3 protein. D genes are given only for firm matches. The size of a clone is reported for some rows only, either as once, few or many, or as a class for expanded clones.

TRBD1	TRBJ2-3	NA	TRBV28	TGTGCCAGCAGTTTGACAGGGGGCGGATCATCTACGCAGTATTTT	CASSLTGGGSSTQYF
TRBD2	TRBJ2-1	NA	TRBV9	TGTGCCAGCAGCCCACAGACTAGCGGGGGAACCTGGGCACGTGAGCAGTTCTTC	CASSPQTSGGTWAREQFF
NA	TRBJ2-3	NA	TRBV7-9	TGTGCCAGCAGCTTAGGCCGGAGGGAAGATACGCAGTATTTT	CASSLGRREDTQYF
TRBD2	TRBJ2-1	NA	TRBV4-2	TGTGCCAGCAGCCAAGAAACTAGCGGCTCCTACAATGAGCAGTTCTTC	CASSQETSGSYNEQFF
TRBD2	TRBJ2-3	NA	TRBV6-4	TGTGCCAGCAGTAGCGGGGGGGCCACAGATACGCAGTATTTT	CASSSGGATDTQYF
NA	TRBJ2-7	NA	TRBV5-1	TGCGCCAGCAGCTTGGAGCCCTCGAGGGAGCAGTACTTC	CASSLEPSREQYF
TRBD1	TRBJ1-3	NA	TRBV7-2	TGTGCCAGCAGCCCGGACAGGGCGTGGGGAAACACCATATATTTT	CASSPDRAWGNTIYF
NA	TRBJ1-1	NA	TRBV6-1	TGTGCCAGCAGTGATAAGGCAGGCGGGACTGAAGCTTTCTTT	CASSDKAGGTEAFF
TRBD1	TRBJ1-6	NA	TRBV4-3	TGCGCCAGCAGTTTGGACAGGGGGCGTTCACCCCTCCACTTT	CASSLDRGRSPLHF
TRBD2	TRBJ2-1	NA	TRBV28	TGTGTCACTAGCGGGAGTAACTATTACAATGAGCAGTTCTTC	CVTSGSNYYNEQFF
NA	TRBJ2-1	NA	TRBV6-5	TGTGCCAGCAGTTACTCTAGACTCTCCAATGAGCAGTTCTTC	CASSYSRLSNEQFF
TRBD1	TRBJ2-3	NA	TRBV11-2	TGTGCCAGCAGCTCTACAGGGGGAACAGATACGCAGTATTTT	CASSSTGGTDTQYF
NA	TRBJ2-7	NA	TRBV5-5	TGTGCCAGCAGCTTGGTCGAGTACGAGCAGTACTTC	CASSLVEYEQYF
NA	TRBJ2-5	NA	TRBV7-8	TGTGCCAGCAGCTTAACGGACAGGGAGGGAGCTCCCCAGTACTTC	CASSLTDREGAPQYF
NA	TRBJ2-3	NA	TRBV4-2	TGTGCCAGCAGCCAATCGAACCGGGACCCCAAATTCACAGATACGCAGTATTTT	CASSQSNRDPKFTDTQYF
TRBD2	TRBJ2-7	NA	TRBV9	TGTGCCAGTAATACTAGCGGGGGAGTTTTAAACTCCTACGAGCAGTACTTC	CASNTSGGVLNSYEQYF
TRBD1	TRBJ2-7	NA	TRBV29-1	TGCAGCGTCGCCGAAGCGTGGACAGGGGGATACGAGCAGTACTTC	CSVAEAWTGGYEQYF
NA	TRBJ2-7	NA	TRBV28	TGTGCCAGCAGCCCTACCGATCTTCGCTACGAGCAGTACTTC	CASSPTDLRYEQYF
NA	TRBJ2-3	NA	TRBV5-1	TGCGCCAGCAGTGTAGCCTCTCTCACAGATACGCAGTATTTT	CASSVASLTDTQYF
NA	TRBJ2-3	NA	TRBV4-2	TGTGCCAGCAGCCCGTTCCCGGGAACCGCCACAGATACGCAGTATTTT	CASSPFPGTATDTQYF
NA	TRBJ2-2	NA	TRBV10-3	TGTGCCATCAGTGCTCCCTCCCGGGACCCTAACACCGGGGAGCTGTTTTTT	CAISAPSRDPNTGELFF
NA	TRBJ2-7	NA	TRBV27	TGTGCCAGCATGGGCGGAGCCTCCTACGAGCAGTACTTC	CASMGGASYEQYF
NA	TRBJ2-1	once	TRBV4-3	TGCGCCAGCAGCCAAGATCAATTTATGTGGGTCGGAGGGGACAATGAGCAGTTCTTC	CASSQDQFMWVGGDNEQFF
NA	TRBJ1-1	NA	TRBV19	TGTGCCAGTAGCCGGTTCGCCGTGAACACTGAAGCTTTCTTT	CASSRFAVNTEAFF
NA	TRBJ1-1	NA	TRBV6-1	TGTGCCAGCAGTGAATGGACAGAGATGAACACTGAAGCTTTCTTT	CASSEWTEMNTEAFF
NA	TRBJ2-3	few	TRBV5-8	TGTGCCAGCACCATTAGTGAGATTGGAGATACGCAGTATTTT	CASTISEIGDTQYF
NA	TRBJ2-3	NA	TRBV6-1	TGTGCCAGCAGTGAAAACCATCAGCGGGATACGCAGTATTTT	CASSENHQRDTQYF
NA	TRBJ1-1	NA	TRBV29-1	TGCAGCGCTCTGAGAGACACTGAAGCTTTCTTT	CSALRDTEAFF
NA	TRBJ2-3	NA	TRBV27	TGTGCCAGCAGTTTTGCGGGAATTGTGGTGGATACGCAGTATTTT	CASSFAGIVVDTQYF
TRBD1	TRBJ1-5	NA	TRBV30	TGTGCCTGGGCCGACAGGGGGGTCAATCAGCCCCAGCATTTT	CAWADRGVNQPQHF
NA	TRBJ1-5	NA	TRBV9	TGTGCCAGCAGCGCCGGACAGAGCAGCAATCAGCCCCAGCATTTT	CASSAGQSSNQPQHF
NA	TRBJ2-5	NA	TRBV7-2	TGTGCCAGCAAGGACGATTGGGGTACAGAGACCCAGTACTTC	CASKDDWGTETQYF
NA	TRBJ2-2	NA	TRBV7-9	TGTGCCAGCAGCTTCCAGAGGGCGGACACCGGGGAGCTGTTTTTT	CASSFQRADTGELFF
NA	TRBJ2-2	NA	TRBV6-5	TGTGCCAGCAGTTACGGGCGGTTCGGGGAGCTGTTTTTT	CASSYGRFGELFF
TRBD1	TRBJ2-7	NA	TRBV6-5	TGTGCCAGCAGTTACTTGGGACAGGGGAGGGAGCAGTACTTC	CASSYLGQGREQYF
NA	TRBJ1-1	hyperexpanded	TRBV6-6	TGTGCCAGCAGTTACCACTATACGAAGTTAGCTTTCTTT	CASSYHYTKLAFF
NA	TRBJ2-2	NA	TRBV15	TGTGCCACCAGCAGGGGGGGGGCGGGATACACCGGGGAGCTGTTTTTT	CATSRGGAGYTGELFF
NA	TRBJ1-5	once	TRBV10-3	TGTGCCATCAGTGAGAAAGGGCCCTTAAATCAGCCCCAGCATTTT	CAISEKGPLNQPQHF
NA	TRBJ2-2	NA	TRBV27	TGTGCCAGCACTAAATCGAAAGTTCGTGGCACCGGGGAGCTGTTTTTT	CASTKSKVRGTGELFF
NA	TRBJ2-4	few	TRBV7-9	TGTGCCAGCAGCCGAGTGGGACTGAGCAAAAACATTCAGTACTTC	CASSRVGLSKNIQYF
TRBD2	TRBJ2-3	NA	TRBV19	TGTGCCAGTAGCCCCTTCGCCGCTAGCGGGGGAGGACCAGATACGCAGTATTTT	CASSPFAASGGGPDTQYF
NA	TRBJ2-3	NA	TRBV5-1	TGCGCCAGCGGCAGGGGGGGGGACACAGATACGCAGTATTTT	CASGRGGDTDTQYF
NA	TRBJ1-2	NA	TRBV7-9	TGTGCCAGCAGGGGCAATGGCTACACCTTC	CASRGNGYTF
NA	TRBJ2-1	NA	TRBV27	TGTGCCAGCAGTTACGCAAATGAGCAGTTCTTC	CASSYANEQFF
TRBD2	TRBJ2-3	NA	TRBV2	TGTGCCAGCGGTGGGCTAGCGGTCACAGATACGCAGTATTTT	CASGGLAVTDTQYF
TRBD1	TRBJ1-5	NA	TRBV5-1	TGCGCCAGCAGCTTGGAGGGCAGGGGGGAACAGCCCCAGCATTTT	CASSLEGRGEQPQHF
NA	TRBJ1-1	NA	TRBV5-1	TGCGCCAGCAGCTTGTCTGATGGCACTGAAGCTTTCTTT	CASSLSDGTEAFF
NA	TRBJ1-2	NA	TRBV9	TGTGCCAGCAGCCCCTTTATGGGCTCTAGTTATGGCTACACCTTC	CASSPFMGSSYGYTF
NA	TRBJ2-7	NA	TRBV5-6	TGTGCCAGCAGCTTGGACGGGATTAAGTCCTACGAGCAGTACTTC	CASSLDGIKSYEQYF
NA	TRBJ2-1	few	TRBV7-6	TGTGCCAGCAGCCCCTCCGGTGTAGGGCCCTACAATGAGCAGTTCTTC	CASSPSGVGPYNEQFF
NA	TRBJ1-6	NA	TRBV4-1	TGCGCCAGCAGCCAAGAACCAGGGATAGAAAGCTCCTATAATTCACCCCTCCACTTT	CASSQEPGIESSYNSPLHF
TRBD1	TRBJ2-7	NA	TRBV5-1	TGCGCCAGCAGCTCCCTGGACAGGGTACCCTACGAGCAGTACTTC	CASSSLDRVPYEQYF
NA	TRBJ1-1	NA	TRBV28	TGTGCCAGCAGCCAAAATCAGGGGAACACTGAAGCTTTCTTT	CASSQNQGNTEAFF